This T cell receptor (beta chain) was obtained from a study of control samples from healthy donors and cancer patients. The repertoire was sequenced with immunoSEQ multiplex PCR; TCRdb's copy has only in-frame clones and lacks some. This sample has 70,000 to 90,000 clones, with 70% to 90% found just once. This CDR3 spans 15 amino acids. CDR1 and CDR2 from the germline V gene are KGHSH and LQKENI. The V gene end was trimmed by 3 bases and the J gene end by 2 bases; junction bases not matched to a gene: 3. This sequence originates from a woman aged 55-70 years with head and neck cancer. V is TRBV18 and J is TRBJ2-3, with TRBD1 matching over 9 bases. Sequenced input: PBMCs. Written as DNA, the CDR3 is TGTGCCAGCTCACCCAGGGACAGGGCCACAGATACGCAGTATTTT. Protein: CASSPRDRATDTQYF.